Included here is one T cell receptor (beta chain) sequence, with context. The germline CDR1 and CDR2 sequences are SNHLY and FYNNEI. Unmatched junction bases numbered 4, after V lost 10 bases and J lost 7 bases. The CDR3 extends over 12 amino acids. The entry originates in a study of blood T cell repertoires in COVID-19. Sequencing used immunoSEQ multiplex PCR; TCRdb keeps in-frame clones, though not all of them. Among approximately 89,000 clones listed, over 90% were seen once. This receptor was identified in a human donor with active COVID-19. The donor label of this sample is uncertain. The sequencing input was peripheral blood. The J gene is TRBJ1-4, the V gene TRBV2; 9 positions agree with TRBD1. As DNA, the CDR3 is TGTGCCAAGGACAGGGGCGCTGAAAAACTGTTTTTT. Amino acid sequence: CAKDRGAEKLFF.